A single sample gave rise to the 14 T cell receptor beta chains below, sequenced in a study of shared clonotypes between healthy human individuals. Repertoires were generated with immunoSEQ multiplex PCR, while TCRdb's copy carries only in-frame clones and drops some. The top ten hold 1.4% to 1.5% of the sample, which has about 1 million clones, approximately 72% seen once. The sample taken for sequencing was memory CD4+ T cells sorted from blood. This sample's subset: CD45RA-negative fraction. These receptors originate from a man aged 18 to 29 in good health.

The chain links TRBV4-1 to TRBJ1-2; D is ambiguous. Trimming pared 3 bases from V and 0 bases from J, leaving 11 bases between. This CDR3 spans 15 amino acids. From germline, CDR1 is MGHRA and CDR2 YSYEKL. The CDR3 is CASSHADGTNYGYTF. In DNA form, the CDR3 reads TGCGCCAGCAGCCATGCCGACGGCACTAACTATGGCTACACCTTC.

About this clone itself: This may be a read error, as it is one base from a much larger clone. J is TRBJ2-5 and V is TRBV5-1; 12 bases map to TRBD1. Trimming at V came to 4 bases and at J to 5 bases, leaving 6 bases not matched to a gene. Germline V CDR1 and CDR2: SGHRS, YFSETQ. This CDR3 is built from 15 residues. The CDR3 region is CASSIGTGGRETQYF. CDR3 DNA sequence: TGCGCCAGCAGCATAGGGACAGGGGGCAGGGAGACCCAGTACTTC.

The chain is built from TRBV11-2 and TRBJ1-6; D gene unclear. In germline, CDR1 is SGHAT, CDR2 FQNNGV. The CDR3 extends over 14 amino acids. V was trimmed by 1 base and J by 6 bases, leaving 7 bases between them. Here the CDR3 reads CASSLAVFNSPLHF. The CDR3 bases are TGTGCCAGCAGCTTAGCCGTGTTTAATTCACCCCTCCACTTT.

The V and J genes are TRBV11-2 and TRBJ1-1; 8 positions match TRBD1. The germline CDR1 and CDR2 sequences are SGHAT and FQNNGV. This CDR3 is built from 14 residues. The junction had 4 bases not matched to a gene; V was cut back by 2 bases and J by 5 bases. CDR3 loop: CASSLLTGGTEAFF. CDR3 nucleotides: TGTGCCAGCAGCTTACTTACAGGGGGTACTGAAGCTTTCTTT.

This clone was detected only a few times. The chain links TRBV7-9 to TRBJ2-3; 8 positions agree with TRBD2. V was pared by 5 bases and J by 2 bases, with 9 bases of the junction left unmatched. This CDR3 is 16 amino acids long. Germline V CDR1 and CDR2: SEHNR, FQNEAQ (reference sequence). CDR3 protein: CASSLFRGGFTDTQYF. The CDR3 coding sequence is TGTGCCAGCAGCCTGTTCCGGGGGGGTTTCACAGATACGCAGTATTTT.

A single count supports this clone. The V and J genes are TRBV27 and TRBJ1-6; weak D call: TRBD1 (6 bases). V was clipped by 6 bases and J by 5 bases, with 17 bases between them. CDR1 MNHEY and CDR2 SMNVEV come from the germline V gene (reference sequence). The CDR3 loop spans 16 amino acids. The CDR3 here is CASSPLGQGNNSPLHF. The CDR3 region has the DNA TGTGCCAGCAGCCCACTGGGTCAGGGGAATAATTCACCCCTCCACTTT.

The chain joins TRBV4-3 to TRBJ2-2, with 12 bases identical to TRBD2. The germline V gene has CDR1 LGHNA and CDR2 YSLEER. After removal of 4 bases from V and 4 bases from J, the junction contained 4 bases not matched to a gene. CDR3 length: 16 residues. CDR3 region: CASSRLAGVPTGELFF. The CDR3 nucleotides read TGCGCCAGCAGCCGACTAGCGGGAGTTCCCACCGGGGAGCTGTTTTTT.

This sequence joins TRBV7-2 and TRBJ2-4; no clear D gene. The CDR3 covers 16 residues. The germline V gene encodes CDR1 SGHTA and CDR2 FQGNSA. With 5 bases removed from V and 0 bases from J, the gap between germline ends came to 14 bases. The CDR3 region is CASSTQDGLAKNIQYF. As DNA, the CDR3 is TGTGCCAGCAGCACCCAGGACGGGCTAGCCAAAAACATTCAGTACTTC.

The chain is built from TRBV19 and TRBJ2-5; D uncertain. The V gene lost 4 bases and the J gene lost 2 bases, with 8 bases spanning the gap. Per germline, CDR1 LNHDA and CDR2 SQIVND (reference sequence). CDR3 length: 13 residues. This CDR3 is CASSRDEQETQYF. DNA of the CDR3: TGTGCCAGTAGTAGAGACGAACAAGAGACCCAGTACTTC.

The rearrangement links TRBV6-6 to TRBJ1-6, with a weak D call TRBD1 (5 bases). The V and J ends lost 4 bases and 10 bases respectively, with 17 bases between them. Germline assignment: CDR1 MNHNY and CDR2 SVGAGI (reference sequence). This CDR3 has 15 amino acids. CDR3 in amino acids: CASSSRGPQGSPLHF. As DNA, the CDR3 is TGTGCCAGCAGTTCCCGGGGCCCGCAGGGATCACCCCTCCACTTT.

The V call is TRBV7-8, the J call TRBJ2-7, with TRBD1 matching over 7 bases. The CDR3 is 14 residues long. The germline gives CDR1 SGHVS, CDR2 FQNEAQ. J lost 1 base, V lost 5 bases, and 5 bases had no gene match. CDR3 DNA sequence: TGTGCCAGCAGCCTCAGGGGGTGGTCCTACGAGCAGTACTTC. Amino acid sequence: CASSLRGWSYEQYF.

The J gene is TRBJ1-3, the V gene TRBV5-1; D remains ambiguous. In germline, CDR1 is SGHRS, CDR2 YFSETQ. Trimming left V 0 bases short and J 4 bases short, with 14 bases between. The CDR3 loop spans 16 amino acids. This chain's CDR3 is CASSLEGGGSGNTIYF. The CDR3 DNA follows: TGCGCCAGCAGCTTGGAGGGTGGAGGGAGCGGAAACACCATATATTTT.

The chain links TRBV11-2 to TRBJ2-7; a weak D match, TRBD1 (5 bases). CDR3 length: 12 residues. The V gene's germline CDR1 is SGHAT and CDR2 FQNNGV. Trimming shortened V by 8 bases and J by 2 bases, and 10 bases separated the two germline ends. CDR3 sequence reads: CASGASPYEQYF. CDR3 nucleotide sequence: TGTGCCAGCGGGGCCAGCCCCTACGAGCAGTACTTC.

The chain links TRBV10-2 to TRBJ1-1; D remains ambiguous. The ends were cut back, 7 bases at V and 1 base at J, with 13 bases in the middle. The CDR3 loop spans 14 amino acids. Germline lookup yields CDR1 WSHSY and CDR2 SAAADI. The CDR3 spells CASIPVNRNTEAFF. DNA for the CDR3: TGCGCCAGCATTCCTGTGAACAGGAACACTGAAGCTTTCTTT.